The 25 T cell receptor beta chains given below trace back to one sample, sequenced in a study of T cell responses to AZD1222 COVID-19 vaccine. Data came from immunoSEQ multiplex PCR; TCRdb stores just in-frame clones and leaves some out. Here the sample spans around 76,000 clones, about 85% being singletons. Sequencing was performed on peripheral blood, taken on day 0 of AZD1222 vaccination. The receptors were sampled from an adult in good health.

The chain joins TRBV4-1 to TRBJ2-2; 7 bases map to TRBD1. Germline CDR1 MGHRA, CDR2 YSYEKL. V gave up 4 bases and J gave up 5 bases; unmatched junction bases: 4. The CDR3 runs 14 residues. CDR3 loop: CASSLDRVTGELFF. The CDR3 region has the DNA TGCGCCAGCAGCCTCGACAGGGTGACCGGGGAGCTGTTTTTT.

This chain connects TRBV28 to TRBJ1-1; D is possibly TRBD1 (5 bases). In germline, CDR1 is MDHEN, CDR2 SYDVKM. The length of the CDR3 is 14 residues. Trimming took 3 bases from V and 4 from J, leaving 12 bases between them. CDR3 sequence reads: CASSLIQGFTEAFF. Here the CDR3 DNA reads TGTGCCAGCAGTTTGATCCAGGGCTTCACTGAAGCTTTCTTT.

This clone has only a few counts. The V call is TRBV12-3 or TRBV12-4, the J call TRBJ1-6; the D is unclear. The CDR3 runs to 11 residues. Trimming left V 8 bases short and J 14 bases short, with 13 bases between. The CDR3 region is CASGYDLALHF. CDR3 bases: TGTGCCAGCGGGTACGATTTGGCCCTCCACTTT.

The count of this clone is one. The chain combines TRBV9 with TRBJ1-2; TRBD1 matches 10 bases. The germline V gene has CDR1 SGDLS and CDR2 YYNGEE. V shed 5 bases and J 8 bases; nucleotides not matched to a gene: 9. This CDR3 contains 14 residues. The DNA of the CDR3 is TGTGCCAGCAGTGACATTGGGACAGGGGACGGCTACACCTTC. Amino acids: CASSDIGTGDGYTF.

V gene TRBV10-2 combines with J gene TRBJ1-1; D gene ambiguous. Looked up from germline, CDR1 is WSHSY and CDR2 is SAAADI. This CDR3 has 12 amino acids. V was clipped by 5 bases and J by 10 bases, with 14 bases between them. CDR3 in DNA: TGCGCCAGCAGTCCCGGGGAGGGTGGAGCTTTCTTT. Amino acids: CASSPGEGGAFF.

The chain is built from TRBV7-3 and TRBJ2-1; TRBD1 matches at 10 bases. The CDR3 is 14 residues long. The germline gives CDR1 SGHTA, CDR2 FQGTGA. V lost 5 bases to trimming and J lost 9 bases; unmatched junction nucleotides: 7. The CDR3 coding sequence is TGTGCCAGCAGCCTATATAGACAGGGGGCTGAGCAGTTCTTC. Its protein product is CASSLYRQGAEQFF.

The chain has TRBV5-4 and TRBJ1-5; no clear D. Germline V gene lookup returns CDR1 SGHNT and CDR2 YYREEE (reference sequence). Deletions cut 10 bases from V and 6 bases from J, with 17 bases between. This CDR3 is built from 13 residues. CDR3 sequence (DNA): TGTGCCTTCGCCCGGGCCGCGGGTCAGCCCCAGCATTTT. Its protein product is CAFARAAGQPQHF.

The gene calls are TRBV9 and TRBJ2-7; TRBD2 matches at 7 bases. Germline V gene data show CDR1 as SGDLS and CDR2 as YYNGEE. J lost 3 bases, V lost 3 bases, and 3 bases had no gene match. The CDR3 is 13 residues long. The CDR3 reads CASSGGGVYEQYF. The CDR3 coding sequence is TGTGCCAGCAGCGGGGGAGGGGTCTACGAGCAGTACTTC.

The V gene is TRBV7-6, the J gene TRBJ2-7; possible D gene TRBD2, 5 bases. Germline assignment: CDR1 SGHVS and CDR2 FNYEAQ. The germline V and J ends were trimmed by 6 bases and 1 base, with 16 bases remaining between them. This CDR3 spans 15 amino acids. In DNA, the CDR3 is TGTGCCAGCAGTCAGGACGGGGTTCTTTCCTACGAGCAGTACTTC. Residues: CASSQDGVLSYEQYF.

This rearrangement joins TRBV11-2 to TRBJ2-3; TRBD2 matches at 12 bases. CDR3 length equals 16 residues. The germline V gene has CDR1 SGHAT and CDR2 FQNNGV. With 3 bases clipped from V and 5 bases from J, the junction kept 6 bases outside the gene matches. The CDR3 DNA follows: TGTGCCAGCAGCTTGTCTAGCGGGGGGGCCGGAGATACGCAGTATTTT. As protein: CASSLSSGGAGDTQYF.

The CDR3 sequence: CASSVGTTPDEKLFF. DNA for the CDR3: TGTGCCAGCAGCGTAGGGACAACACCGGATGAAAAACTGTTTTTT. This chain links TRBV9 with TRBJ1-4, with D possibly matching TRBD1 (5 bases). The V end lost 0 bases, the J end lost 6 bases, and 12 bases lay between the germline ends. The CDR3 has 15 amino acids. In germline, CDR1 is SGDLS, CDR2 YYNGEE.

The rearrangement links TRBV5-1 to TRBJ1-2, with 8 bases fitting TRBD1. Looked up from germline, CDR1 is SGHRS and CDR2 is YFSETQ. This CDR3 spans 15 amino acids. V gave up 0 bases and J gave up 5 bases; unmatched junction bases: 6. This chain's CDR3 is CASSLAAGGGYGYTF. The CDR3 DNA sequence: TGCGCCAGCAGCTTGGCGGCAGGGGGCGGGTATGGCTACACCTTC.

The gene calls are TRBV28 and TRBJ2-2; 8 bases match TRBD1. The CDR3 contains 15 residues. The V and J ends lost 6 bases and 3 bases, in that order; junction bases with no gene match: 6. Germline lookup yields CDR1 MDHEN and CDR2 SYDVKM. CDR3 in DNA: TGTGCCAGCAGCACCGGGACAGGTTACACCGGGGAGCTGTTTTTT. Its protein is CASSTGTGYTGELFF.

V usage is TRBV7-3 and J usage is TRBJ2-5; D gene uncertain. The CDR3 totals 13 residues. V was clipped by 4 bases and J by 7 bases, with 13 bases between them. Germline CDR1 SGHTA, CDR2 FQGTGA. CDR3 sequence reads: CASSSQPLGTQYF. CDR3 bases: TGTGCCAGCAGCTCTCAGCCCCTGGGGACCCAGTACTTC. The entire variable domain, with the rest obtained from reference TRBV7-3 and TRBJ2-5, is as follows: GAGVSQTPSNKVTEKGKYVELRCDPISGHTALYWYRQSLGQGPEFLIYFQGTGAADDSGLPNDRFFAVRPEGSVSTLKIQRTERGDSAVYLCASSSQPLGTQYFGPGTRLLVL.

The V call is TRBV27, the J call TRBJ2-7; the D gene is possibly TRBD1 (6 bases). CDR1 MNHEY and CDR2 SMNVEV come from the germline V gene (reference sequence). The V and J ends lost 0 bases and 0 bases respectively, with 12 bases between them. The CDR3 runs to 16 residues. CDR3: CASSLSVQGNSYEQYF. CDR3 DNA: TGTGCCAGCAGTTTATCGGTCCAGGGGAACTCCTACGAGCAGTACTTC.

The V call is TRBV6-5, the J call TRBJ2-3; 11 bases agree with TRBD1. CDR1 and CDR2 (germline): MNHEY, SVGAGI. The V and J ends lost 4 bases and 6 bases, in that order; junction bases with no gene match: 3. The CDR3 consists of 14 residues. The CDR3 coding sequence is TGTGCCAGCAGTTCGGGACAGGGGGATGATACGCAGTATTTT. Translating gives CASSSGQGDDTQYF.

This chain connects TRBV5-1 to TRBJ2-7; D is undetermined. CDR1 and CDR2 (germline): SGHRS, YFSETQ. CDR3 size: 13 residues. The ends were cut back, 1 base at V and 7 bases at J, with 12 bases in the middle. The CDR3 reads CASSLKGNGEQYF. CDR3 bases: TGCGCCAGCAGCTTGAAGGGTAATGGGGAGCAGTACTTC.

This CDR3 reads CASSYHKTAYEQYF. The CDR3 DNA follows: TGTGCCAGCAGTTATCACAAAACGGCCTACGAGCAGTACTTC. This sequence joins TRBV6-2 or TRBV6-3 and TRBJ2-7; D is ambiguous. This CDR3 contains 14 residues. Germline V gene sequence: CDR1 MNHEY, CDR2 SVGEGT. V lost 3 bases and J 2 bases, leaving 11 bases between the germline ends.

This clone was seen a few times. J is TRBJ2-1 and V is TRBV12-3 or TRBV12-4; 7 bases are a match to TRBD2. Trimming took 5 bases from V and 4 from J; bases not matched to a gene: 2. CDR3 length: 13 residues. For the CDR3, the DNA is TGTGCCAGCAGTGGACTAGGTTACAATGAGCAGTTCTTC. This gives the protein CASSGLGYNEQFF.

V and J are TRBV6-5 and TRBJ1-1, with unresolved D. Germline loops: CDR1 MNHEY, CDR2 SVGAGI. V was clipped by 4 bases and J by 2 bases, with 8 bases between them. The CDR3 has 13 amino acids. The CDR3 coding sequence is TGTGCCAGCAGTTTCGCATCCAACACTGAAGCTTTCTTT. It translates to CASSFASNTEAFF.

The chain carries TRBV2 and TRBJ1-4, with unresolved D. CDR3 size: 12 residues. V was pared by 5 bases and J by 6 bases, with 7 bases between. The germline gives CDR1 SNHLY, CDR2 FYNNEI. The CDR3 is CASSLDHEKLFF. The CDR3 region has the DNA TGTGCCAGCAGTTTAGATCATGAAAAACTGTTTTTT.

The rearrangement joins TRBV9 to TRBJ2-5; 9 bases align to TRBD2. Germline loops: CDR1 SGDLS, CDR2 YYNGEE. There are 16 residues in the CDR3. Trimming at V came to 0 bases and at J to 2 bases, leaving 5 bases not matched to a gene. CDR3 nucleotides: TGTGCCAGCAGCGTAGGGCATAGCGGGGGACAAGAGACCCAGTACTTC. As protein: CASSVGHSGGQETQYF.

V and J are TRBV28 and TRBJ2-7; D is possibly TRBD1 or TRBD2 (6 bases each). This CDR3 comprises 13 residues. Trimming removed 8 bases from V and 2 bases from J, with 13 bases in between. Germline-derived CDR1 and CDR2 are MDHEN and SYDVKM. DNA for the CDR3: TGTGCCAGCTTAAGGGGGGTTCCCTACGAGCAGTACTTC. Protein: CASLRGVPYEQYF.

The chain links TRBV7-3 to TRBJ2-3; D may be TRBD2 (5 bases). Trimming stripped 4 bases from V and 4 bases from J, with 9 bases between. The CDR3 has 13 residues. Germline CDR1 is SGHTA and CDR2 is FQGTGA. The CDR3 reads CASSSGLSDTQYF. The CDR3, as DNA: TGTGCCAGCAGCTCCGGACTCTCAGATACGCAGTATTTT.

The chain has TRBV27 and TRBJ1-3, with TRBD1 as a possible D gene (5 bases). V shed 5 bases and J shed 4 bases, with 9 bases lying between them. Germline V gene sequence: CDR1 MNHEY, CDR2 SMNVEV (reference sequence). The CDR3 extends over 13 amino acids. The CDR3 DNA is TGTGCCAGCAGTCCAGGGCCCGGAAACACCATATATTTT. This encodes CASSPGPGNTIYF.